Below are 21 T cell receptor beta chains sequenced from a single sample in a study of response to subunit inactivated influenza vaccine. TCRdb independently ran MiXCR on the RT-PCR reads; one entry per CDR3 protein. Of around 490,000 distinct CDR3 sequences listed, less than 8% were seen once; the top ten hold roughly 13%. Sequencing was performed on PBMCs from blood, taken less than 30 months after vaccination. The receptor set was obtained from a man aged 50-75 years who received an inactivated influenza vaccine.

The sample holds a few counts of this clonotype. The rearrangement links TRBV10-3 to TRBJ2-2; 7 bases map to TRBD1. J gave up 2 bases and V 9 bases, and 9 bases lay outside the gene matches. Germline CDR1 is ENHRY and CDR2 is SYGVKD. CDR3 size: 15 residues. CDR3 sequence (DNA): TGTGCCATGGTGGACAGGTTGGATAACACCGGGGAGCTGTTTTTT. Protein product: CAMVDRLDNTGELFF.

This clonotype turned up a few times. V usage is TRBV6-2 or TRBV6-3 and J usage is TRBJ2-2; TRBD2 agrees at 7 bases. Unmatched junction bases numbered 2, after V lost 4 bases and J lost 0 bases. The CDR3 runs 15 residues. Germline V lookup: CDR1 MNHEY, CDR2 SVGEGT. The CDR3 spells CASSFLAANTGELFF. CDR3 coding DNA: TGTGCCAGCAGTTTCCTAGCGGCGAACACCGGGGAGCTGTTTTTT.

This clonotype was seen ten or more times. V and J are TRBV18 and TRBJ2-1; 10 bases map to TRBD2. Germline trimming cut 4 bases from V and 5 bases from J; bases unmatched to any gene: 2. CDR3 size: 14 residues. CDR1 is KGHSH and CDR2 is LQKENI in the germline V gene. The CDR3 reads CASSQTSGNNEQFF. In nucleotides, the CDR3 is TGTGCCAGCTCACAAACTAGCGGGAACAATGAGCAGTTCTTC.

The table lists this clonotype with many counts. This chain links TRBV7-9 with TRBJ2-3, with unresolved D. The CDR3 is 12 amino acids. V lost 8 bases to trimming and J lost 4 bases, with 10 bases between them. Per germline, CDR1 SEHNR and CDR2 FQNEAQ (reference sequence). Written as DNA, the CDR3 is TGTGCCAGCCTCTCCTGGGCAGATACGCAGTATTTT. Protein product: CASLSWADTQYF.

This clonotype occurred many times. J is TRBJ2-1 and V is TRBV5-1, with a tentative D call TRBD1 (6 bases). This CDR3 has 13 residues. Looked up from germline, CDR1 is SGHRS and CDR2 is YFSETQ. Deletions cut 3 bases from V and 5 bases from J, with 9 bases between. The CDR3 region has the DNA TGCGCCAGCAGCTCGGACAGAAACAATGAGCAGTTCTTC. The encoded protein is CASSSDRNNEQFF.

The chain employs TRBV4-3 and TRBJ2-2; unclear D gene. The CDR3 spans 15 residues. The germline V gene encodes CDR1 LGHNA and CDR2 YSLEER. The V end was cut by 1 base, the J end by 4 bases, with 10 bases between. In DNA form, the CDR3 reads TGCGCCAGCAGCCAAGCGTCCGGGTCCACCGGGGAGCTGTTTTTT. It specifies CASSQASGSTGELFF.

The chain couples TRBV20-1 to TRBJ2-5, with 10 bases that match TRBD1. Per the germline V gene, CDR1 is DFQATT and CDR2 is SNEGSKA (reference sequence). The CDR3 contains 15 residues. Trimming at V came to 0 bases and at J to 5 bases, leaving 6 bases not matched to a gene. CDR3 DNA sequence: TGCAGTGCTAGAGATTGGACAGGGGGTTTCGAGACCCAGTACTTC. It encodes CSARDWTGGFETQYF.

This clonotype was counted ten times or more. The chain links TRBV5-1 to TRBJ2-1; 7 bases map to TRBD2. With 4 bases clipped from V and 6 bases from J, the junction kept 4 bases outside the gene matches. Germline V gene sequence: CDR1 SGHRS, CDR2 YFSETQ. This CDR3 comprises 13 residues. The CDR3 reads CASSPRTSNEQFF. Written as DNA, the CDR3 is TGCGCCAGCAGCCCCCGGACTAGCAATGAGCAGTTCTTC.

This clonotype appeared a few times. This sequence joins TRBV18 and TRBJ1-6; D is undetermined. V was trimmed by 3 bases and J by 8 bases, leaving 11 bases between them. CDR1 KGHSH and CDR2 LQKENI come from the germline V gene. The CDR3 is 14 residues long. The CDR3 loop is CASSPAGKDSPLHF. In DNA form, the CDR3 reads TGTGCCAGCTCACCGGCAGGAAAGGATTCACCCCTCCACTTT.

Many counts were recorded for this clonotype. CDR3 amino acids: CASVRDRGSGEAFF. For the CDR3, the DNA is TGTGCCAGCGTACGGGACAGGGGGTCGGGTGAAGCTTTCTTT. V gene TRBV7-2 combines with J gene TRBJ1-1; 11 nucleotides line up with TRBD1. The germline CDR1 and CDR2 sequences are SGHTA and FQGNSA. This CDR3 contains 14 residues. Unmatched junction bases numbered 9, after V lost 8 bases and J lost 7 bases.

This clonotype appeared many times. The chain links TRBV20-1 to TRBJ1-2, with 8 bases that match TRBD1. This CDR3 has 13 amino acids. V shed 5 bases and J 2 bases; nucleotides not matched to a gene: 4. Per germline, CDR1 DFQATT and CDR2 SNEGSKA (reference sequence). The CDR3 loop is CSAGQGENYGYTF. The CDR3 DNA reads TGCAGTGCTGGACAGGGAGAAAACTATGGCTACACCTTC.

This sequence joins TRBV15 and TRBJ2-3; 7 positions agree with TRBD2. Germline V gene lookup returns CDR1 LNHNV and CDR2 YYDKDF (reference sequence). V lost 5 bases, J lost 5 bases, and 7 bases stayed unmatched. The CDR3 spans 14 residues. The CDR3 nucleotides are TGTGCCACCAGCGACGGGGGGATCGTAGATACGCAGTATTTT. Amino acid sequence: CATSDGGIVDTQYF.

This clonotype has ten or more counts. This chain's CDR3 is CASSLEFRLTNEDTQYF. In DNA, the CDR3 is TGTGCCAGCAGCTTAGAGTTTCGGCTGACCAACGAAGATACGCAGTATTTT. The rearrangement joins TRBV11-2 to TRBJ2-3; no clear D. V lost 0 bases and J lost 5, with 18 bases in between. CDR1 and CDR2 from the germline V gene are SGHAT and FQNNGV. This CDR3 is built from 17 residues. Filled out from reference TRBV11-2 and TRBJ2-3, the complete variable domain reads EAGVAQSPRYKIIEKRQSVAFWCNPISGHATLYWYQQILGQGPKLLIQFQNNGVVDDSQLPKDRFSAERLKGVDSTLKIQPAKLEDSAVYLCASSLEFRLTNEDTQYFGPGTRLTVL.

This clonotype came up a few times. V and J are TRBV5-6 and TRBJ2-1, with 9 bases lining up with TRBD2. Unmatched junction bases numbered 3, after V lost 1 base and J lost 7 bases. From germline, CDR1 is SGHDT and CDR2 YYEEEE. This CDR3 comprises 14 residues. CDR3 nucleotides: TGTGCCAGCAGCTTGAGGGGACTAGCAAATGAGCAGTTCTTC. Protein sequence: CASSLRGLANEQFF.

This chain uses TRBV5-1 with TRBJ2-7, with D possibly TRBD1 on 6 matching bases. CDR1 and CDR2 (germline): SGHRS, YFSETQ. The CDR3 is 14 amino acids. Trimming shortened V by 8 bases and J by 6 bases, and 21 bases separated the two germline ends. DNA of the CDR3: TGCGCCAGTTCCGGTAGGGGGACGGGCGCCGAGCAGTACTTC. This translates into CASSGRGTGAEQYF.

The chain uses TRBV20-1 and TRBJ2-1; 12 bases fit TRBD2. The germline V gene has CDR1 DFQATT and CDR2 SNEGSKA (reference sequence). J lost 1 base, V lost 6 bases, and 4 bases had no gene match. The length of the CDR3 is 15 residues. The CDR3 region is CSAPLAGGSYNEQFF. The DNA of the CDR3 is TGCAGTGCCCCACTAGCGGGAGGTTCCTACAATGAGCAGTTCTTC.

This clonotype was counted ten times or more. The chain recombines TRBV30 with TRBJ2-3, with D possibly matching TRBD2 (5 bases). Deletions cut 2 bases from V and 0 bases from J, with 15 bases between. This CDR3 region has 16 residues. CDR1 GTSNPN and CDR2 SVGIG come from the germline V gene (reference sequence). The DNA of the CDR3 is TGTGCCTGGAGTCCGGTAGCGAAGACTAGCACAGATACGCAGTATTTT. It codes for CAWSPVAKTSTDTQYF.

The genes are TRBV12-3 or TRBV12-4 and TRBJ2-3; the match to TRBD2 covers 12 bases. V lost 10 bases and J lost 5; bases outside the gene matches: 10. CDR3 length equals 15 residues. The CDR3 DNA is TGTGCCACCGCAAGGACTAGCGGGAAGGGAGATACGCAGTATTTT. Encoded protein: CATARTSGKGDTQYF.

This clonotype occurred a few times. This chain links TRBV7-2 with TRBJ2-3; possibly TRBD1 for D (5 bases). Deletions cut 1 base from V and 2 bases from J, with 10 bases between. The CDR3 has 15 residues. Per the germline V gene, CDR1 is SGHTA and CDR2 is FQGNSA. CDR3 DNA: TGTGCCAGCAGCTTAGACAGGAGACACACAGATACGCAGTATTTT. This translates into CASSLDRRHTDTQYF.

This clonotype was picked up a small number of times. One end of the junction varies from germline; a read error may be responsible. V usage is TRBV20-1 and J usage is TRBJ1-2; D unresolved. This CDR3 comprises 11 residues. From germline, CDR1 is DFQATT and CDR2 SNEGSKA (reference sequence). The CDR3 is CSAITPGPVAF. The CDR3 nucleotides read TGCAGTGCTATAACCCCAGGCCCCGTCGCCTTC.

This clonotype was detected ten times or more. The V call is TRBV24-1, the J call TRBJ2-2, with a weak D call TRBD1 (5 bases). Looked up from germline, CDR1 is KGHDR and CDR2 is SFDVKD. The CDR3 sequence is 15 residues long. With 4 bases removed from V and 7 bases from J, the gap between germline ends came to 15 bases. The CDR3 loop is CATSDPMVQGGELFF. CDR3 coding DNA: TGTGCCACCAGTGACCCAATGGTGCAGGGCGGGGAGCTGTTTTTT.